This TCR beta chain emerged from a study of CD8 T cells in ankylosing spondylitis (dated by TCRdb to the late 2010s). At the level of the whole study: T cell receptor beta repertoires were profiled in healthy donors and ankylosing spondylitis patients so that disease-linked TCR variants could be found. The whole study cohort included 90 to 120 healthy donors and some 27 ankylosing spondylitis patients. Peripheral blood samples were taken, and synovial fluid was additionally collected from ankylosing spondylitis patients.

The investigation overall reported the following: A TCR beta motif made up of several highly homologous amino acid variants appeared to be characteristic of blood from ankylosing spondylitis patients. The disease-linked clones were reported to be significantly enriched in matched synovial fluid samples from ankylosing spondylitis patients. Some TCR beta motif variants had previously been reported in synovial fluid and blood of reactive arthritis patients, which suggested common disease-initiation mechanisms. A CD8+ phenotype was shown by the disease-linked clones, which were found at relatively low frequencies in peripheral blood.

Sequenced on an Illumina HiSeq 2500. Quantitative 5'-RACE with molecular barcodes was the method used to prepare the TCR beta libraries. In the paper's pipeline: A new computational method based on a probabilistic model of VDJ rearrangement was used to identify disease-linked TCR variants. TCRdb reanalyzed the raw reads on its own, using fastp at Q25 for trimming and MiXCR for clone calling, and kept in-frame beta chains. For every CDR3 protein sequence, its rows merge into one entry that carries the most common genes and DNA. The V and J calls, along with clone size, are taken from TCRdb and not from the paper's own processing. The sample yields around 770,000 distinct CDR3 sequences; approximately 10% were counted once. Approximately 0.46% of the sample is held by the ten biggest clonotypes. The germline V gene specifies SGHAT as CDR1 and FQNNGV as CDR2. Germline trimming amounts to 4 bases on V and 9 bases on J, with 19 as the count of junction bases outside the gene matches. The CDR3 spans 17 residues, from the cysteine through the phenylalanine. The only DNA kept is the CDR3, 51 bases in frame from the first base.

A remark on this clonotype: Its antigen is currently not known. Base qualities were left out, and no much larger clone turns up one base away.

This sequence originates from a male donor with ankylosing spondylitis. Source material: blood, either unsorted or a sorted T cell fraction (not recorded which). The rearranged segments are TRBV11-2 and TRBJ2-3; TRBD2 agrees with 7 junctional bases. The CDR3 sequence is CASSSLWTSWSPQTQYF. The DNA sequence is as follows: TGTGCCAGCAGCTCACTCTGGACTAGTTGGAGCCCCCAAACGCAGTATTTT.